This T cell receptor beta chain is drawn from a study of T cell repertoires in ileal Crohn's disease. Assay used: immunoSEQ multiplex PCR; TCRdb lists only in-frame clones, some missing. The sample has about 5,500 clones, 80% seen once; the top ten hold 26%. The V gene end was trimmed by 6 bases and the J gene end by 2 bases; junction bases not matched to a gene: 4. This CDR3 has 14 amino acids. CDR1 is MNHNY, CDR2 SVGAGI, per germline (reference sequence). The specimen sequenced was ileal tissue. The J gene is TRBJ2-7, the V gene TRBV6-6; 10 bases map to TRBD1. This TCR was recovered from an adult with Crohn's disease. This CDR3 is CASRMGQGTYEQYF. The CDR3, as DNA: TGTGCCAGCAGGATGGGACAGGGGACCTACGAGCAGTACTTC.